This TCR beta chain derives from a study of siplizumab effects on memory and regulatory T cells. Study-wide points: In siplizumab cultures, the suppressive function of proliferating Tregs remained unconfirmed. Apparently key alloresponse contributors, naive T cells also seemed more diverse than memory cells. No naive or memory phenotype could be assigned to roughly 80-95% of proliferating clones.

Sequencing was performed with immunoSEQ multiplex PCR; in TCRdb, only in-frame clones are kept and a portion is missing. Seen here are 50,000 or so clones, nearly 98% observed once, and the top ten hold about 0.6%. The CDR3 has 14 amino acids. Losses at the gene ends were 4 bases for V and 6 bases for J; bases not matched to a gene: 6. Germline lookup yields CDR1 MNHNS and CDR2 SASEGT. Unstimulated naive, memory, effector memory and TEMRA subsets from a few donor pairs underwent sequencing. As regards this clone: Its antigen remains unknown.

The clonotype originates from a human donor in good health. The sequenced material came from naive CD4+ T cells sorted from blood. This chain connects TRBV6-1 to TRBJ2-4, with TRBD1 matching over 7 bases. CDR3 bases: TGTGCCAGCAGTGCGGGACAGAACCTAAACATTCAGTACTTC. This codes for CASSAGQNLNIQYF.